The present TCR beta chain was sequenced within a study of Ad26.COV2.S vaccination and SARS-CoV-2 variants. Looking at the study overall: Dosing was one shot or two shots 56 days apart. Study-wide results and caveats: Participants in the vaccine arm had higher spike-specific TCR breadth; placebo recipients had lower. Responses of T cells in total may have been underestimated by the TCR breadth and depth analyses. Reportedly, spike-specific CD8+ and CD4+ T cell responses achieved substantial breadth once vaccination had taken place.

Treatment of the sample: roughly 20 received Ad26.COV2.S at low or high dose, single or two shots; about 5 received placebo; per-sample allocation not given. Sampling took place 63 days after the first vaccine or placebo injection. Libraries were prepared by immunoSEQ multiplex PCR; TCRdb keeps only in-frame clonotypes and omits some of them. The sample has 300,000 to 350,000 clones; around nine tenths are singletons. A word on this clone: No antigen is known for it.

The germline V and J ends were trimmed by 3 bases and 6 bases, with 17 bases remaining between them. Germline CDR1 and CDR2: MNHEY and SVGAGI. This CDR3 has 15 residues. The chain links TRBV6-5 to TRBJ1-1; weak D call: TRBD1 (6 bases). This TCR derives from a person aged 18-60 years who received the Ad26.COV2.S COVID-19 vaccine or a placebo. The sequencing used peripheral blood, collected in a trial of Ad26.COV2.S vaccine versus placebo. CDR3 sequence: CASSYSRRQESEAFF. For the CDR3, the DNA is TGTGCCAGCAGTTATTCCCGACGACAGGAATCTGAAGCTTTCTTT.